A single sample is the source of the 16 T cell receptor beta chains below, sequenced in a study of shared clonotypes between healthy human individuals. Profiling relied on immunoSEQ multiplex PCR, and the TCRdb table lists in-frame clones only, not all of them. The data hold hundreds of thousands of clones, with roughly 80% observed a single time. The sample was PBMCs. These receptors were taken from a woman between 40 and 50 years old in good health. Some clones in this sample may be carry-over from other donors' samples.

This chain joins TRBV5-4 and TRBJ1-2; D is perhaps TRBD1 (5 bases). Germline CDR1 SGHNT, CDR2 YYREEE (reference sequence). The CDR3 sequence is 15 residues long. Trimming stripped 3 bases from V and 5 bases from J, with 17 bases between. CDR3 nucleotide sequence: TGTGCCAGCAGCTCCGGGACTAGCGGGAGGTATGGCTACACCTTC. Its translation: CASSSGTSGRYGYTF.

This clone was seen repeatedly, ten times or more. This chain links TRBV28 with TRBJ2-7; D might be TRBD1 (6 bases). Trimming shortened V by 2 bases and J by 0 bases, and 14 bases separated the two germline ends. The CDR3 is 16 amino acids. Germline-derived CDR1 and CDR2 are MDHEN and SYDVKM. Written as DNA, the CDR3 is TGTGCCAGCAGTTTACGTGGGCAGGGGAGCTCCTACGAGCAGTACTTC. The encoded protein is CASSLRGQGSSYEQYF. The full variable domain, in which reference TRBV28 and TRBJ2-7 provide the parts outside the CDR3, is DVKVTQSSRYLVKRTGEKVFLECVQDMDHENMFWYRQDPGLGLRLIYFSYDVKMKEKGDIPEGYSVSREKKERFSLILESASTNQTSMYLCASSLRGQGSSYEQYFGPGTRLTVT.

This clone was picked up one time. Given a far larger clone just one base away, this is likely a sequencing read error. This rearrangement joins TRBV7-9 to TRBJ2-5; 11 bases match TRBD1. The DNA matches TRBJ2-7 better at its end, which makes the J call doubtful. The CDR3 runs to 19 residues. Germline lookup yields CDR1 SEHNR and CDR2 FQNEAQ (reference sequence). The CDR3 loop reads CASSADRGREDYHPYEQYF. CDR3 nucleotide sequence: TGTGCCAGCAGCGCGGACAGGGGGCGCGAGGACTATCACCCCTACGAGCAGTACTTC.

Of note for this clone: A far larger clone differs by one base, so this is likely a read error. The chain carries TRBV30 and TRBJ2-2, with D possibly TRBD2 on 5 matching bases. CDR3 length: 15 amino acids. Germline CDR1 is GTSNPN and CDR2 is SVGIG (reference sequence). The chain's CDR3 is CARSTSRVSAGELFF. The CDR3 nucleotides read TGTGCCCGGAGTACCTCACGCGTTAGCGCCGGGGAGCTGTTTTTT.

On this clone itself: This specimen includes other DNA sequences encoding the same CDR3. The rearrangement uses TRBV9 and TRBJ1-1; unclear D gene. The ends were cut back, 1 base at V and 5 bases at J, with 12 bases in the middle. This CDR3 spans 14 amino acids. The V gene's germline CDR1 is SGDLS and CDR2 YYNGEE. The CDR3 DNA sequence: TGTGCCAGCAGCGTAACGGCGCGGGGTACTGAAGCTTTCTTT. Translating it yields CASSVTARGTEAFF.

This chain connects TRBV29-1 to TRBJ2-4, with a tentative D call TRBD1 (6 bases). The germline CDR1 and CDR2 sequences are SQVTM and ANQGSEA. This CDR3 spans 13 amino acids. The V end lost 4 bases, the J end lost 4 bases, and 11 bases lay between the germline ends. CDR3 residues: CSVGGGPKNIQYF. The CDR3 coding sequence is TGCAGCGTTGGAGGGGGACCAAAAAACATTCAGTACTTC.

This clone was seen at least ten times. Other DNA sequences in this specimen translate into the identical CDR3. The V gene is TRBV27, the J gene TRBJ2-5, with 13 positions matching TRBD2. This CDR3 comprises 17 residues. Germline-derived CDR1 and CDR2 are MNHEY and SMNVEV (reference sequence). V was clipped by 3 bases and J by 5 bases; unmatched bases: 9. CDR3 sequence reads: CASSLSRLAGGGETQYF. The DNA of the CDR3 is TGTGCCAGCAGTTTGAGCAGACTAGCGGGAGGCGGGGAGACCCAGTACTTC.

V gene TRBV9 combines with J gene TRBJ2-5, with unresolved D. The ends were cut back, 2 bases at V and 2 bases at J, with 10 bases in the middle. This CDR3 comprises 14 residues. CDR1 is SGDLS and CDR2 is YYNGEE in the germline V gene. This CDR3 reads CASSVSLMQETQYF. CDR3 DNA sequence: TGTGCCAGCAGCGTTTCATTGATGCAAGAGACCCAGTACTTC. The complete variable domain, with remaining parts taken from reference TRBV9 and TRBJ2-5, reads DSGVTQTPKHLITATGQRVTLRCSPRSGDLSVYWYQQSLDQGLQFLIQYYNGEERAKGNILERFSAQQFPDLHSELNLSSLELGDSALYFCASSVSLMQETQYFGPGTRLLVL.

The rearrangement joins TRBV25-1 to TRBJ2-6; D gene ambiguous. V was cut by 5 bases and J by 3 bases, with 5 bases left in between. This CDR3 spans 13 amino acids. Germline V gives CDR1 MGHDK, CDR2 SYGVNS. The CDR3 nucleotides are TGTGCCAGCAGTCCTCTTGGGGCCAACGTCCTGACTTTC. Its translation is CASSPLGANVLTF. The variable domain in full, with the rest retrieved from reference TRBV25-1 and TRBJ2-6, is EADIYQTPRYLVIGTGKKITLECSQTMGHDKMYWYQQDPGMELHLIHYSYGVNSTEKGDLSSESTVSRIRTEHFPLTLESARPSHTSQYLCASSPLGANVLTFGAGSRLTVL.

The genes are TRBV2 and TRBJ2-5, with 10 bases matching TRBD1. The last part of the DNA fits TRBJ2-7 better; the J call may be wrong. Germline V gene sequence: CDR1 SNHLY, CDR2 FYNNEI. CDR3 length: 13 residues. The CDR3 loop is CASSRDRGGEQYF. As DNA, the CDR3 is TGTGCCAGCAGTCGGGACAGGGGCGGCGAGCAGTACTTC.

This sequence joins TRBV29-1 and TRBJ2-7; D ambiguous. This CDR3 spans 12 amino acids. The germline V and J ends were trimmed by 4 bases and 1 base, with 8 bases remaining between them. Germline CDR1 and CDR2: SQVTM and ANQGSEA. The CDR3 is CSVVRSSYEQYF. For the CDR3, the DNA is TGCAGCGTTGTTCGGAGTTCCTACGAGCAGTACTTC.

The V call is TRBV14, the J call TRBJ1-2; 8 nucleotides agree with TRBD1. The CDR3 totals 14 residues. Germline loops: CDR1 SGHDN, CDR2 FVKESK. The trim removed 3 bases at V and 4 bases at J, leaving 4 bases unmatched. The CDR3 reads CASSQAGTGYGYTF. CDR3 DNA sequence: TGTGCCAGCAGCCAGGCGGGGACAGGCTATGGCTACACCTTC.

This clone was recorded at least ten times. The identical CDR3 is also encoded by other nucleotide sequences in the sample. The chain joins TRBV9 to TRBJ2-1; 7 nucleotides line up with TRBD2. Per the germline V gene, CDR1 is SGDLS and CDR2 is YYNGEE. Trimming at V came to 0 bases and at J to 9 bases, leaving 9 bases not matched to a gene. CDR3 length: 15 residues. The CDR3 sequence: CASSVGLGGKREQFF. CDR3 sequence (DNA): TGTGCCAGCAGCGTAGGGCTGGGGGGGAAGCGTGAGCAGTTCTTC. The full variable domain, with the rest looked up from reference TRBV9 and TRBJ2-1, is DSGVTQTPKHLITATGQRVTLRCSPRSGDLSVYWYQQSLDQGLQFLIQYYNGEERAKGNILERFSAQQFPDLHSELNLSSLELGDSALYFCASSVGLGGKREQFFGPGTRLTVL.

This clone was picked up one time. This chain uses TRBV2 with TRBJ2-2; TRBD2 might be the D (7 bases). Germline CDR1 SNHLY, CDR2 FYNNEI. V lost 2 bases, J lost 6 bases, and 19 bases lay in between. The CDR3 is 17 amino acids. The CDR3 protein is CASSERGAPVTAGELFF. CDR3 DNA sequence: TGTGCCAGCAGTGAACGGGGGGCGCCGGTTACGGCCGGGGAGCTGTTTTTT.

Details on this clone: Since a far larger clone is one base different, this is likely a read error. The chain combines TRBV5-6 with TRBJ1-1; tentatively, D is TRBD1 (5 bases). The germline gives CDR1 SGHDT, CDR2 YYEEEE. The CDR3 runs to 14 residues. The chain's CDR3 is CAGSLGGPDPEAFF. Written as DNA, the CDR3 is TGTGCCGGCAGCTTGGGGGGACCGGATCCTGAAGCTTTCTTT.

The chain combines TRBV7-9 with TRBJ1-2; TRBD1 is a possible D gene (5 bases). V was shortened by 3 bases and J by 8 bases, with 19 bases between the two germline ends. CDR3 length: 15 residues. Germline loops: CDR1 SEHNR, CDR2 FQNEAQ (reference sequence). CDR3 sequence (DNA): TGTGCCAGCAGCTTGAATTTGGGGGGGTCACCGGGCTACACCTTC. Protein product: CASSLNLGGSPGYTF.